Listed below are T cell receptor beta chains from one sample, sequenced in a study of T cell changes during pregnancy in multiple sclerosis. Repertoires were generated with immunoSEQ multiplex PCR, while TCRdb's copy carries only in-frame clones and drops some. This table has 30,000 to 40,000 clones, 70% to 90% appearing once. The specimen comprised CD8+ T cells from peripheral blood mononuclear cells, sampled in the third trimester of pregnancy. These receptors were collected from a female donor with multiple sclerosis, enrolled in a pregnancy study. Each CDR3 is given with its conserved first and last residue. The D gene is left open where the match is weak. Expanded clones are given a class, and other clones once, few, many or no size at all.

D gene,clone size,V gene,J gene,CDR3 protein,CDR3 DNA
TRBD1,-,TRBV7-9,TRBJ1-2,CASSIRRGQPYGYTF,TGTGCCAGCAGCATTAGGAGGGGACAGCCTTATGGCTACACCTTC
-,-,TRBV11-2,TRBJ2-1,CASSLSVSYNEQFF,TGTGCCAGCAGCTTGTCGGTATCCTACAATGAGCAGTTCTTC
TRBD1,-,TRBV13,TRBJ1-2,CASGTGRDYGYTF,TGTGCCAGTGGGACAGGGAGGGACTATGGCTACACCTTC
TRBD2,-,TRBV19,TRBJ2-5,CASRASGGRETQYF,TGTGCCAGTAGGGCTAGCGGGGGGAGAGAGACCCAGTACTTC
TRBD1,-,TRBV19,TRBJ1-1,CASCAEGAEGTEAFF,TGTGCCAGTTGCGCCGAGGGGGCGGAGGGCACTGAAGCTTTCTTT
TRBD1,-,TRBV28,TRBJ1-2,CASSLWGQGAKGYTF,TGTGCCAGCAGTTTATGGGGACAGGGGGCGAAAGGCTACACCTTC
TRBD1,-,TRBV29-1,TRBJ1-2,CSVRDRANYGYTF,TGCAGCGTTCGCGACAGGGCTAACTATGGCTACACCTTC
-,-,TRBV9,TRBJ2-2,CASSVQGGNTGELFF,TGTGCCAGCAGCGTGCAGGGGGGTAACACCGGGGAGCTGTTTTTT
TRBD2,once,TRBV7-3,TRBJ2-3,CASSSPLAGGEDTQYF,TGTGCCAGCAGCTCGCCCCTAGCGGGGGGGGAGGATACGCAGTATTTT
TRBD2,-,TRBV30,TRBJ2-7,CAWSSGGGWGVFSYEQYF,TGTGCCTGGAGTTCTGGGGGGGGTTGGGGGGTTTTTTCCTACGAGCAGTACTTC
-,-,TRBV7-9,TRBJ1-5,CASSLQDSNQPQHF,TGTGCCAGCAGCTTACAGGATAGCAATCAGCCCCAGCATTTT
TRBD1,-,TRBV4-3,TRBJ2-5,CASSQTGGRETQYF,TGCGCCAGCAGCCAGACAGGGGGAAGAGAGACCCAGTACTTC
TRBD2,-,TRBV4-1,TRBJ2-1,CASSPAGVNEQFF,TGCGCCAGCAGCCCGGCGGGGGTAAATGAGCAGTTCTTC
TRBD1,-,TRBV6-1,TRBJ1-1,CASSEYSGQGAPNTEAFF,TGTGCCAGCAGTGAATACTCGGGACAGGGGGCCCCGAACACTGAAGCTTTCTTT
-,few,TRBV4-1,TRBJ2-7,CASSQEPGTYEQYF,TGCGCCAGCAGCCAAGAGCCAGGGACCTACGAGCAGTACTTC
TRBD1,-,TRBV7-9,TRBJ1-2,CASRPGTVYGYTF,TGTGCCAGCAGACCCGGGACAGTTTATGGCTACACCTTC
-,-,TRBV7-2,TRBJ1-5,CASSPTTEISNQPQHF,TGTGCCAGCAGCCCTACGACAGAGATAAGCAATCAGCCCCAGCATTTT
-,-,TRBV29-1,TRBJ2-2,CSVDGTPSSTGELFF,TGCAGCGTTGATGGGACACCTAGTAGCACCGGGGAGCTGTTTTTT
-,-,TRBV9,TRBJ2-1,CASSPPSRLDNEQFF,TGTGCCAGCAGCCCCCCGTCGAGGCTCGACAATGAGCAGTTCTTC
TRBD2,-,TRBV9,TRBJ2-2,CASSGVSGGGIGELFF,TGTGCCAGCAGTGGTGTTAGCGGGGGGGGAATCGGGGAGCTGTTTTTT
-,-,TRBV9,TRBJ1-3,CASSPSGQNTIYF,TGTGCCAGCAGCCCTTCGGGACAAAACACCATATATTTT
-,once,TRBV4-1,TRBJ2-2,CASSHLPGTTNTGELFF,TGCGCCAGCAGCCACCTCCCCGGGACAACGAACACCGGGGAGCTGTTTTTT
TRBD2,-,TRBV5-1,TRBJ2-7,CASSSGLAGDYEQYF,TGCGCCAGCAGCTCGGGACTAGCGGGTGACTACGAGCAGTACTTC
TRBD2,-,TRBV4-1,TRBJ2-5,CASSPGGLAGGETQYF,TGCGCCAGCAGCCCAGGGGGACTAGCGGGGGGGGAGACCCAGTACTTC
-,-,TRBV4-1,TRBJ2-1,CASSHGGPEQFF,TGCGCCAGCAGCCACGGGGGGCCGGAGCAGTTCTTC
-,-,TRBV4-1,TRBJ2-7,CASSPPGHSYEQYF,TGCGCCAGCAGCCCGCCGGGACACAGCTACGAGCAGTACTTC
TRBD1,-,TRBV11-2,TRBJ2-2,CASSPPGQGPGELFF,TGTGCCAGCAGCCCCCCGGGACAGGGACCCGGGGAGCTGTTTTTT
TRBD1,-,TRBV5-5,TRBJ1-2,CASSTDRGGGGYTF,TGTGCCAGCAGCACCGACAGGGGGGGCGGTGGCTACACCTTC
TRBD1,-,TRBV4-3,TRBJ2-5,CASSQEIPGQGAETQYF,TGCGCCAGCAGCCAGGAAATTCCGGGACAGGGGGCCGAGACCCAGTACTTC
TRBD2,medium-sized,TRBV6-4,TRBJ2-3,CASSEASGTTDTQYF,TGTGCCAGCAGTGAGGCTAGCGGGACCACAGATACGCAGTATTTT
-,-,TRBV27,TRBJ1-1,CASSLFREGSTEAFF,TGTGCCAGCAGTTTGTTCAGGGAGGGGAGCACTGAAGCTTTCTTT
-,-,TRBV7-2,TRBJ1-3,CASSFDSSGNTIYF,TGTGCCAGCAGTTTTGACAGCTCTGGAAACACCATATATTTT
-,-,TRBV29-1,TRBJ2-2,CSVSVTGELFF,TGCAGCGTGTCTGTAACCGGGGAGCTGTTTTTT
-,-,TRBV9,TRBJ2-4,CASSVEGGTKNIQYF,TGTGCCAGCAGCGTAGAGGGGGGGACGAAAAACATTCAGTACTTC
TRBD1,-,TRBV9,TRBJ2-1,CASSVTGGFSNEQFF,TGTGCCAGCAGCGTTACAGGGGGCTTCAGCAATGAGCAGTTCTTC
-,-,TRBV6-5,TRBJ1-1,CASSYRGKNTEAFF,TGTGCCAGCAGTTACAGGGGGAAGAACACTGAAGCTTTCTTT